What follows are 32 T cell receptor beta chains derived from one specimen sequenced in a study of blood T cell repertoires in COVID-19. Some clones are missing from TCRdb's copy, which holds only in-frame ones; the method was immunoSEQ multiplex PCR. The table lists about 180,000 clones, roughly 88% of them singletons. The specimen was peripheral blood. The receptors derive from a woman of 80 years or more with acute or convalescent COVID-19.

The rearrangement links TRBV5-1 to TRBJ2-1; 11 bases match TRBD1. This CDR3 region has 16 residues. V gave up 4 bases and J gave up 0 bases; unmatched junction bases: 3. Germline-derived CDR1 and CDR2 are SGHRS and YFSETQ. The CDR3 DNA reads TGCGCCAGCAGCGTCGGACAGGGGGCCTCCTACAATGAGCAGTTCTTC. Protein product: CASSVGQGASYNEQFF.

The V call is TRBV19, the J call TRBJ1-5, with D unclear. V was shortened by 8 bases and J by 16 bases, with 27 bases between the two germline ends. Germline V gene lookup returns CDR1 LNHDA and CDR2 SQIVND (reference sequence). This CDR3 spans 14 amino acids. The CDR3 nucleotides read TGTGCCAGTCGCCCCAAAACCGCGGGGTCACGGGGACATTTT. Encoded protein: CASRPKTAGSRGHF.

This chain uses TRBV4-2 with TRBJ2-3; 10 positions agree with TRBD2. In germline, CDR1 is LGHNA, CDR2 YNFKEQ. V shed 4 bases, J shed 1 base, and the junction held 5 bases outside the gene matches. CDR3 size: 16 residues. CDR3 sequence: CASSRSTSGGTDTQYF. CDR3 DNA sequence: TGTGCCAGCAGCCGAAGCACTAGCGGGGGCACAGATACGCAGTATTTT.

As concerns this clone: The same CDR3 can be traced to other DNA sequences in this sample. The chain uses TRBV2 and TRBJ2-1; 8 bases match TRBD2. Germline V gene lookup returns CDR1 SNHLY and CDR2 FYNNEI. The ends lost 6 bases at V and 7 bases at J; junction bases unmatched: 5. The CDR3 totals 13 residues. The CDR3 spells CASSGGARNEQFF. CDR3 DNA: TGTGCCAGCAGCGGGGGGGCCAGGAATGAGCAGTTCTTC.

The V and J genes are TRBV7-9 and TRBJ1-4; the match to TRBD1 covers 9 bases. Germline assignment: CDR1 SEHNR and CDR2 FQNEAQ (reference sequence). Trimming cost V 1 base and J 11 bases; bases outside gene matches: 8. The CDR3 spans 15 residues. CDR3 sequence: CASSLVTGGSGKLFF. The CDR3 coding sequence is TGTGCCAGCAGCTTAGTTACAGGGGGCTCCGGGAAACTGTTTTTT.

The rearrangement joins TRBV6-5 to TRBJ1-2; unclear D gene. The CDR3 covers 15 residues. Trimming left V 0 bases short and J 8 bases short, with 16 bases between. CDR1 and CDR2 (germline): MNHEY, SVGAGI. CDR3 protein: CASSYSQSLREGYTF. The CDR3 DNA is TGTGCCAGCAGTTACTCGCAGAGCCTAAGGGAGGGCTACACCTTC.

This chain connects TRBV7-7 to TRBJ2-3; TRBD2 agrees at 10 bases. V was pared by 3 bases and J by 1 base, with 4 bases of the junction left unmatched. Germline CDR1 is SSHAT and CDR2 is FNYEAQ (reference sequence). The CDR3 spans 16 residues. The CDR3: CASSLTSGLGTDTQYF. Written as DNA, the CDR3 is TGTGCCAGCAGCTTGACTAGCGGGTTGGGCACAGATACGCAGTATTTT.

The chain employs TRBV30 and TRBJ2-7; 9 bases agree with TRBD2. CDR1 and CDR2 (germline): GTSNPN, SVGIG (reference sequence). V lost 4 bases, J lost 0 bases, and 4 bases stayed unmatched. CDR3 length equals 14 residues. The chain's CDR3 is CAWKLAGNSYEQYF. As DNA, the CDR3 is TGTGCCTGGAAGCTAGCGGGGAACTCCTACGAGCAGTACTTC.

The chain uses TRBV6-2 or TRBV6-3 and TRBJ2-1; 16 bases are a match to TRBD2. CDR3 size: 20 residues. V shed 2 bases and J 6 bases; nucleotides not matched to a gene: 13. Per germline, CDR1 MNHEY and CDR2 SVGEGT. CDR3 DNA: TGTGCCAGCAGTTACGCCGGGACTAGCGGGGGGGTTCCTGGTAGCAATGAGCAGTTCTTC. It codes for CASSYAGTSGGVPGSNEQFF.

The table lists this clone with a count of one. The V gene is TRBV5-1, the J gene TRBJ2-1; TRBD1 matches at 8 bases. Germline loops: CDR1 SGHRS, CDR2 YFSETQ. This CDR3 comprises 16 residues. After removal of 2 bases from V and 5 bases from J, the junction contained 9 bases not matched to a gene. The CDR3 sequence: CASSLLRGQAHNEQFF. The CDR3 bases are TGCGCCAGCAGCTTATTGCGGGGACAGGCCCACAATGAGCAGTTCTTC.

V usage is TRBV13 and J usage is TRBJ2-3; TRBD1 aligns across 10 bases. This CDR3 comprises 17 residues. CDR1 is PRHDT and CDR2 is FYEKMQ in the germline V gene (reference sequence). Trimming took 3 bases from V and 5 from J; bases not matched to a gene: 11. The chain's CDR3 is CASSFMTGQGWRDTQYF. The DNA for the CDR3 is TGTGCCAGCAGCTTTATGACGGGACAGGGGTGGCGAGATACGCAGTATTTT.

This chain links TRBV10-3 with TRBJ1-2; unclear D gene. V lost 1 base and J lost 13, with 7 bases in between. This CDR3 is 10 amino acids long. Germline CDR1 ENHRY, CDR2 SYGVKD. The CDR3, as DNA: TGTGCCATCAGTGAGTTCGGTCTCACCTTC. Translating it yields CAISEFGLTF.

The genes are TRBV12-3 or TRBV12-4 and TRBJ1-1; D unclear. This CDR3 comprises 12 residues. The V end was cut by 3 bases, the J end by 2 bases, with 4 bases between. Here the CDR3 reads CASSLRNTEAFF. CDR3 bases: TGTGCCAGCAGTTTGAGAAACACTGAAGCTTTCTTT.

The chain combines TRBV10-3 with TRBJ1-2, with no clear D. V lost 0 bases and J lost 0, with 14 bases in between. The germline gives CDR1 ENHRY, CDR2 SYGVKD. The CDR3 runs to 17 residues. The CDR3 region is CAISESGPVATNYGYTF. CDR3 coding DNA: TGTGCCATCAGTGAGTCGGGCCCCGTGGCTACTAACTATGGCTACACCTTC.

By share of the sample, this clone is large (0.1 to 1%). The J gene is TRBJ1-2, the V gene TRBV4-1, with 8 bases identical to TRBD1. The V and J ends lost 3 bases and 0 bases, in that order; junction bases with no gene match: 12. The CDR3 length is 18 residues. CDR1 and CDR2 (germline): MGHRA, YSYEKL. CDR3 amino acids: CASSHLGTGALTNYGYTF. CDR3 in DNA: TGCGCCAGCAGCCACTTGGGGACAGGAGCGCTTACTAACTATGGCTACACCTTC.

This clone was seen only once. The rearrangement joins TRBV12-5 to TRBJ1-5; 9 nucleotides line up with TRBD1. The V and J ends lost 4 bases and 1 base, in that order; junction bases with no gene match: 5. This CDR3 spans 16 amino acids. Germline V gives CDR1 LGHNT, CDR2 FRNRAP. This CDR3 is CASGSGTGRSNQPQHF. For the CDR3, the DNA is TGTGCTAGTGGTTCCGGGACAGGGCGGAGCAATCAGCCCCAGCATTTT.

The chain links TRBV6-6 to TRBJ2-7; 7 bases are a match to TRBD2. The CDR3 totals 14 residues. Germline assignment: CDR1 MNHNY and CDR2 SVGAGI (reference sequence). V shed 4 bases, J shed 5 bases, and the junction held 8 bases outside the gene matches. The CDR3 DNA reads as TGTGCCAGCAGTTCTCGAGCGGGGTCGGACGAGCAGTACTTC. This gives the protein CASSSRAGSDEQYF.

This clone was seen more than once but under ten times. The CDR3 loop reads CASSRDSRGEKLFF. CDR3 DNA sequence: TGTGCCAGCAGCCGGGACAGCCGGGGTGAAAAACTGTTTTTT. The chain recombines TRBV9 with TRBJ1-4; 7 bases map to TRBD1. Per the germline V gene, CDR1 is SGDLS and CDR2 is YYNGEE. The V gene end was trimmed by 4 bases and the J gene end by 7 bases; junction bases not matched to a gene: 7. The CDR3 spans 14 residues.

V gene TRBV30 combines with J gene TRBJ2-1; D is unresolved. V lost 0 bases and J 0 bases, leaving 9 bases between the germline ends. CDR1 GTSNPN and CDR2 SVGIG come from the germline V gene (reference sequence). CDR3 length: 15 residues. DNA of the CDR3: TGTGCCTGGAGTGTACTGCGGAACTCCTACAATGAGCAGTTCTTC. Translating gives CAWSVLRNSYNEQFF.

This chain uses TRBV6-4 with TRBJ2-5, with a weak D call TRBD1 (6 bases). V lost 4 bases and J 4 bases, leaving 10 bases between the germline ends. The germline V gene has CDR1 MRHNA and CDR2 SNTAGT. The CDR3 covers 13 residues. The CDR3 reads CASSVRRGETQYF. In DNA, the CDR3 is TGTGCCAGCAGTGTACGCAGGGGAGAGACCCAGTACTTC.

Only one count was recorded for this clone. CDR3 DNA sequence: TGCAGCGCCCCGGTCCCGGGACACGAAAAACTGTTTTTT. Translating gives CSAPVPGHEKLFF. V usage is TRBV29-1 and J usage is TRBJ1-4, with a possible D match to TRBD1 (6 bases). Trimming cost V 7 bases and J 8 bases, with 17 bases left between them. The germline V gene encodes CDR1 SQVTM and CDR2 ANQGSEA. CDR3 length: 13 amino acids.

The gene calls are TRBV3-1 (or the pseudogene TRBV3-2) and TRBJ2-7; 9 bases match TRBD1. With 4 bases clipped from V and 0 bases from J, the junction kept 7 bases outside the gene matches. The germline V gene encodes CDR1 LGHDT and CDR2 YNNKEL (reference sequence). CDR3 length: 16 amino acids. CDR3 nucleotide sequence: TGTGCCAGCAGCCCTACACCGGGACAGGGCTCCTACGAGCAGTACTTC. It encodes CASSPTPGQGSYEQYF.

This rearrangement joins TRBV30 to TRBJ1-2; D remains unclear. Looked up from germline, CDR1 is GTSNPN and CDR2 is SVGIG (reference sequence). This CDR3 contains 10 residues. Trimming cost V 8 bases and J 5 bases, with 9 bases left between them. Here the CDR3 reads CATAEYGYTF. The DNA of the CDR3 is TGTGCCACAGCAGAATATGGCTACACCTTC. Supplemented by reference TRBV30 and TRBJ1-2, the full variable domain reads SQTIHQWPATLVQPVGSPLSLECTVEGTSNPNLYWYRQAAGRGLQLLFYSVGIGQISSEVPQNLSASRPQDRQFILSSKKLLLSDSGFYLCATAEYGYTFGSGTRLTVV.

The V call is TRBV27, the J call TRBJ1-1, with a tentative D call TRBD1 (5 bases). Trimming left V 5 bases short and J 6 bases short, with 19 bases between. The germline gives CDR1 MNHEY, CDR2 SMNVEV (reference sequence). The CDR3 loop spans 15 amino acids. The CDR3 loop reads CASSPVVLRGAEAFF. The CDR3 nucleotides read TGTGCCAGCAGTCCCGTTGTCTTGCGGGGCGCTGAAGCTTTCTTT.

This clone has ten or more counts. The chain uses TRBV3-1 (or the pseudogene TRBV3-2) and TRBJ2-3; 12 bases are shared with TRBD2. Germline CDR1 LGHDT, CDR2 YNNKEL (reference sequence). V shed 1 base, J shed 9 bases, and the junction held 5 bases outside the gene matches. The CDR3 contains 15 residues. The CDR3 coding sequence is TGTGCCAGCAGCCAAGGGCTAGCGGGGGGGGGCACGCAGTATTTT. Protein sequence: CASSQGLAGGGTQYF.

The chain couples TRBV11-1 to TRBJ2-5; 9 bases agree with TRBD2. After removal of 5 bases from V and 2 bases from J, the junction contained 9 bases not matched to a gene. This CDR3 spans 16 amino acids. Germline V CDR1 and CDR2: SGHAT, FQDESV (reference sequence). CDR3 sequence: CASSPGTSSQQETQYF. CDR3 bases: TGTGCCAGCAGCCCCGGGACTAGCAGCCAACAAGAGACCCAGTACTTC.

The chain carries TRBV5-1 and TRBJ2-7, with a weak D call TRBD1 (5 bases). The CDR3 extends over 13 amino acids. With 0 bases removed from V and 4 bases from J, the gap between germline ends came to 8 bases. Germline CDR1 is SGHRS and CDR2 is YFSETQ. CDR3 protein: CASSLGQQYEQYF. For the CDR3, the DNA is TGCGCCAGCAGCTTGGGACAGCAATACGAGCAGTACTTC.

As DNA, the CDR3 is TGTGCCAGCAGCGGACAGGGTCTTACTGAAGCTTTCTTT. Its translation is CASSGQGLTEAFF. The chain uses TRBV7-2 and TRBJ1-1; 8 bases line up with TRBD1. Germline lookup yields CDR1 SGHTA and CDR2 FQGNSA. CDR3 size: 13 residues. J was trimmed by 5 bases and V by 5 bases; bases with no gene match: 4. Using reference TRBV7-2 and TRBJ1-1 for the parts outside the CDR3, the full variable domain is GAGVSQSPSNKVTEKGKDVELRCDPISGHTALYWYRQSLGQGLEFLIYFQGNSAPDKSGLPSDRFSAERTGGSVSTLTIQRTQQEDSAVYLCASSGQGLTEAFFGQGTRLTVV.

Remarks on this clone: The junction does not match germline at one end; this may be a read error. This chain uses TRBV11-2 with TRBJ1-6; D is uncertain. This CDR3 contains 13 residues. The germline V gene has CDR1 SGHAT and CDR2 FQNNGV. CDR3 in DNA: TGTGCCAGCAGCCTAGAGCGTTCTGATCCCCTCCACTTT. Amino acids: CASSLERSDPLHF.

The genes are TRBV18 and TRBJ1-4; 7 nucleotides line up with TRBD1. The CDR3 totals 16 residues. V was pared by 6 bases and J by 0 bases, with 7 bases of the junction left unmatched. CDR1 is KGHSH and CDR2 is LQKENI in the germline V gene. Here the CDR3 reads CASSTGLGATNEKLFF. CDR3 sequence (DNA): TGTGCCAGCTCGACAGGGTTGGGAGCAACTAATGAAAAACTGTTTTTT.

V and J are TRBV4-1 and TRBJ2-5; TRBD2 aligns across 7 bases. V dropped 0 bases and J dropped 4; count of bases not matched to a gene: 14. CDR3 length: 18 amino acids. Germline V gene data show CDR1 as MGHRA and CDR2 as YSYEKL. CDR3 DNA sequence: TGCGCCAGCAGCCAAGATATTCGGGACTACCGAGAGGGAGAGACCCAGTACTTC. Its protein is CASSQDIRDYREGETQYF.

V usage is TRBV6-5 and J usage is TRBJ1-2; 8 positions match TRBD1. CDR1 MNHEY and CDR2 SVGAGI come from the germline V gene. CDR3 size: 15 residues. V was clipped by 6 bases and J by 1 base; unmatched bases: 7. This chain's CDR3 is CASSRDRFDNYGYTF. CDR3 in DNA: TGTGCCAGCAGCCGGGACAGGTTTGATAACTATGGCTACACCTTC.